The clone carrying this TCR beta chain has a count of ten or more. Its antigen is unknown. The record originates from a study of CD8 T cells in ankylosing spondylitis. Points from the study as a whole: Matched synovial fluid from ankylosing spondylitis patients was reported to be enriched for disease-linked clones.

Generation of TCR beta libraries employed quantitative 5'-RACE incorporating molecular barcodes. TCRdb ran MiXCR on the 5' RACE reads and lists one entry per CDR3 protein. The table includes 250,000 to 350,000 distinct CDR3 sequences, less than 25% detected once. With 3 bases clipped from V and 5 bases from J, the junction kept 8 bases outside the gene matches. The CDR3 is made up of 14 amino acids. Germline V gene sequence: CDR1 DFQATT, CDR2 SNEGSKA (reference sequence). The sequence derives from a female donor with ankylosing spondylitis or in good health (not recorded which). Sequencing was performed on blood, either unsorted or a sorted T cell fraction (not recorded which). The chain couples TRBV20-1 to TRBJ2-7, with TRBD1 matching 9 bases. CDR3 amino acids: CSARSGTGMDEQYF. The CDR3 nucleotides read TGCAGTGCTAGGTCCGGGACAGGGATGGACGAGCAGTACTTC.